Described below is a single T cell receptor beta chain sequence and its context. The antigen remains unidentified. Germline CDR1 is MDHEN and CDR2 is SYDVKM. This CDR3 has 16 residues. Between the trimmed V and J ends, which lost 4 bases and 2 bases, there was a span of 17 bases. The data were taken from a study of cytomegalovirus exposure and HLA in healthy donors. General study findings and limits: Cytomegalovirus status, reportedly, was diagnosed with high specificity and sensitivity by the classifier. CMV serostatus stood as the only immune exposure information on hand. There were several of the most significant clusters that appeared linked to common viral pathogens in a later analysis.

Primers for the PCR totalled 60 Vbeta and 13 Jbeta. The protocol was immunoSEQ multiplex PCR, while the TCRdb copy is restricted to in-frame clones and leaves out a portion. This table has 150,000 to 170,000 clones, roughly 80% appearing once. The chain links TRBV28 to TRBJ2-5, with a possible D match to TRBD1 (6 bases). This sequence was found in a woman in her 40s in good health and CMV-seronegative. The material sequenced was PBMCs. The CDR3, as DNA: TGTGCCAGCAGTTCACTTTTAAGGGGGATGCAAGAGACCCAGTACTTC. Residues: CASSSLLRGMQETQYF.